This TCR beta chain stems from a study of cytomegalovirus exposure and HLA in healthy donors. CDR1 MNHNY and CDR2 SVGAGI come from the germline V gene (reference sequence). The V end was cut by 6 bases, the J end by 2 bases, with 9 bases between. The CDR3 is 13 amino acids. In regard to this clone: As yet, its antigen is unknown.

Study outcomes and limitations: Analysis was carried out at a later point, and it linked a missense DCLRE1C variant to TCR beta V- and J-gene trimming.

The PCR made use of 60 Vbeta and 13 Jbeta primers. Method: immunoSEQ multiplex PCR; TCRdb's copy keeps in-frame clones and lacks some. The table lists 100,000 to 150,000 clones, roughly 76% of them singletons. The sequencing sample was made of PBMCs. The rearrangement joins TRBV6-6 to TRBJ2-3, with D possibly TRBD1 on 5 matching bases. The sequence was obtained from a woman in her fifties or sixties in good health and CMV-seropositive. In DNA form, the CDR3 reads TGTGCCAGCAGGGGGCTGGCCACAGATACGCAGTATTTT. This sequence encodes CASRGLATDTQYF.